Here is one T cell receptor beta chain with its context. Its antigen is unknown. TCRdb re-called the RT-PCR reads through MiXCR, storing one row per CDR3 protein. The sample lists a few hundred thousand distinct CDR3 sequences, 20% to 25% occurring once. The entry originates in a study of response to subunit inactivated influenza vaccine. Study-level findings and limits: There was a suggestion from the authors that each seasonal influenza vaccination recruits few new T cells.

CDR3 length equals 16 residues. The V gene lost 5 bases and the J gene lost 2 bases, with 16 bases spanning the gap. The sequence came from a man aged 50 to 75 who received an inactivated influenza vaccine. The sequenced sample was PBMCs from blood, obtained approximately 20 months after vaccination. The rearrangement links TRBV12-3 or TRBV12-4 to TRBJ1-5; perhaps TRBD1 as D (6 bases). The CDR3 nucleotides read TGTGCCAGCAGTCTGTCGGGGGCGGAAGGCAATCAGCCCCAGCATTTT. This encodes CASSLSGAEGNQPQHF.